Following are 2 T cell receptor beta chains from one sample sequenced in a study of T-cell reconstitution after alpha-beta-depleted transplantation in children. Construction of the TCRbeta library involved unique molecular identifiers. TCRdb re-called the PCR reads with MiXCR, one entry per CDR3 protein. The data hold approximately 590,000 distinct CDR3 sequences, with under 12% observed a single time. The input for sequencing was PBMCs from the stem cell graft donor, taken from the stem cell graft. Source of these receptors: a human donor who donated a stem cell graft to a child with acute myeloid leukemia.

At least ten counts were recorded for this clonotype. This chain uses TRBV27 with TRBJ2-2; possibly TRBD1 or TRBD2 for D (6 bases each). Per the germline V gene, CDR1 is MNHEY and CDR2 is SMNVEV (reference sequence). The CDR3 sequence is 14 residues long. V was trimmed by 3 bases and J by 7 bases, leaving 12 bases between them. DNA for the CDR3: TGTGCCAGCAGTTTCTGGGGGGCATACGGGGAGCTGTTTTTT. Protein sequence: CASSFWGAYGELFF.

This clonotype has a handful of counts. The gene calls are TRBV24-1 and TRBJ2-1; 8 positions match TRBD2. In germline, CDR1 is KGHDR, CDR2 SFDVKD. Trimming took 2 bases from V and 1 from J; bases not matched to a gene: 3. CDR3 length: 16 amino acids. The CDR3, as DNA: TGTGCCACCAGTGATTCAATAGCGGGATCCTACAATGAGCAGTTCTTC. This gives the protein CATSDSIAGSYNEQFF.